A single sample gave rise to the 11 T cell receptor beta chains below, sequenced in a study of tumor and adjacent non-tumor tissue in lung cancer. This sample's RNA came from whole unsorted tissue. This non-tumor lung sample came from over 3 cm beyond the tumor edge. TCRbeta libraries were built with three rounds of nested PCR, modified from ARM-PCR. A single record per CDR3 protein comes from TCRdb applying MiXCR to the multiplex PCR reads. The sample records fewer than 75,000 distinct CDR3 sequences, roughly 77% being singletons. Sequences were obtained from distant non-tumor lung tissue. Receptors were obtained from a man in his fifties or sixties with non-small cell lung cancer.

As for this clonotype: The germline gene is not matched at one end of the junction; a read error may be the cause. The CDR3 nucleotides read TGTGACATCAGTGAGATGGGGACTAGCGGGACGTCGAGTACGCAGTATTTT. As protein: CDISEMGTSGTSSTQYF. V is TRBV10-3 and J is TRBJ2-3; TRBD2 agrees at 13 bases. The CDR3 runs to 17 residues. The germline gives CDR1 ENHRY, CDR2 SYGVKD.

Concerning this clonotype itself: Mismatch with germline at one junction end may stem from a read error. This chain connects TRBV11-3 to TRBJ2-3; D gene unclear. CDR3 size: 16 residues. The germline V gene encodes CDR1 SGHNT and CDR2 YENEEA. In DNA form, the CDR3 reads TGTGCCAGCAGCTCCGGGCTTGCAGATAGCACATATACGCAGTGTTTT. Translation gives CASSSGLADSTYTQCF. The full variable domain, with the rest looked up from reference TRBV11-3 and TRBJ2-3, is EAGVVQSPRYKIIEKKQPVAFWCNPISGHNTLYWYLQNLGQGPELLIRYENEEAVDDSQLPKDRFSAERLKGVDSTLKIQPAELGDSAVYLCASSSGLADSTYTQCFGPGTRLTVL.

This clonotype was detected only a few times. The genes are TRBV19 and TRBJ2-2, with TRBD2 identical over 15 bases. CDR1 is LNHDA and CDR2 is SQIVND in the germline V gene (reference sequence). J lost 5 bases, V lost 9 bases, and 4 bases had no gene match. CDR3 length: 15 amino acids. The CDR3 nucleotides are TGTGCCAGCACTGGACTAGCGGGAGGGACCGGGGAGCTGTTTTTT. It encodes CASTGLAGGTGELFF.

About this clonotype: The missing conserved phenylalanine or tryptophan at the end of this CDR3 makes a read error likely. The chain is built from TRBV5-5 and TRBJ1-1, with D hard to call. CDR1 and CDR2 from the germline V gene are SGHKS and YYEKEE (reference sequence). V was clipped by 4 bases and J by 4 bases, with 14 bases between them. This CDR3 contains 14 residues. In DNA, the CDR3 is TGTGCCAGCAGCATGGCCGAAGAGGTCACTGAAGCTTTCTCT. Residues: CASSMAEEVTEAFS.

Notes on this clonotype: One end of the junction varies from germline; a read error may be responsible. The CDR3 nucleotides read TGTGGCAGCAGCAGCCCAGGGGGTGACCTTATGATGCACGAGCGGTACTTC. It yields the protein CGSSSPGGDLMMHERYF. V and J are TRBV5-5 and TRBJ2-7, with 7 bases aligning to TRBD1. Germline CDR1 reads SGHKS; CDR2 reads YYEKEE (reference sequence). The CDR3 length is 17 residues.

In this sample, this clonotype turned up many times. The J gene is TRBJ2-7, the V gene TRBV21-1; TRBD1, the table's D call, was not compared with the DNA. TRBV21-1 is a pseudogene. The CDR3 is made up of 16 amino acids. The CDR3 sequence: CASSIHRDAPTYEQYF. The CDR3 DNA reads as TGTGCCAGCAGCATACACAGGGATGCCCCGACCTACGAGCAGTACTTC.

Of note for this clonotype: Germline is not matched at one junction end, which may reflect a read error. The chain recombines TRBV4-1 with TRBJ2-7; TRBD2 matches 8 bases. The CDR3 is made up of 18 amino acids. CDR1 and CDR2 from the germline V gene are MGHRA and YSYEKL. CDR3 in amino acids: CASSQNLLLQGLEYEQYF. CDR3 nucleotide sequence: TGCGCCAGCAGCCAAAACCTACTCCTACAGGGACTAGAATACGAGCAATACTTC.

The chain uses TRBV6-5 and TRBJ2-7; D is undetermined. V was pared by 5 bases and J by 13 bases, with 24 bases between. The length of the CDR3 is 14 residues. Germline V gene sequence: CDR1 MNHEY, CDR2 SVGAGI. The CDR3 here is CASSRAAFSYERYF. The CDR3 nucleotides read TGTGCCAGCAGTCGGGCCGCCTTCTCATACGAGCGATACTTC.

Notes on this clonotype: At one of its ends the junction is not consistent with the germline gene, which may arise from a read error. The V call is TRBV6-5, the J call TRBJ2-7; unclear D gene. This CDR3 region has 14 residues. Germline CDR1 reads MNHEY; CDR2 reads SVGAGI. CDR3 amino acids: CASSYYGEPYEQYF. CDR3 sequence (DNA): TGTGCTAGCAGTTACTATGGCGAACCATACGAGCAGTACTTC.

V and J are TRBV6-6 and TRBJ2-7; tentatively, D is TRBD1 (5 bases). CDR1 and CDR2 (germline): MNHNY, SVGAGI (reference sequence). Trimming removed 10 bases at V and 6 bases at J, with 22 bases between. The CDR3 spans 14 residues. CDR3 bases: TGTGCCAACACCGTTTCCCTTGGTCAGGGCGAGCAGTACTTC. This encodes CANTVSLGQGEQYF.

This clonotype was observed a few times. A read error may account for a junction end that differs from germline. V and J are TRBV14 and TRBJ2-7, with unresolved D. This CDR3 has 12 amino acids. CDR1 SGHDN and CDR2 FVKESK come from the germline V gene. For the CDR3, the DNA is TGTGCCAGCAACCATGCCCACTACGAGCAATACTTC. It encodes CASNHAHYEQYF.